This TCR beta chain came from a study of blood T cell repertoires in COVID-19. Study as a whole: Sample material is recorded as cDNA or gDNA derived from T cells, B-cell-depleted T cells, or PBMCs.

Assay used: immunoSEQ multiplex PCR; TCRdb lists only in-frame clones, some missing. The repertoire consists of some 90,000 clones, with 70% to 90% occurring once and the leading ten covering 9.5% to 12%. Germline loops: CDR1 LNHDA, CDR2 SQIVND (reference sequence). The CDR3 is 15 amino acids. With 4 bases clipped from V and 3 bases from J, the junction kept 6 bases outside the gene matches. The chain joins TRBV19 to TRBJ1-2, with TRBD1 matching over 9 bases. The TCR sequence derives from a human donor in a cohort sampled during active COVID-19. The sequenced material came from peripheral blood. CDR3 sequence: CASSNRGREDYGYTF. As DNA, the CDR3 is TGTGCCAGTAGTAACAGGGGGCGCGAGGACTATGGCTACACCTTC.